This T cell receptor beta chain was recorded in a study of blood T cell repertoires in COVID-19. Study as a whole: The United States, Italy and Spain were the sources of the acute and convalescent COVID-19 samples.

CDR3 length: 14 amino acids. The germline V and J ends were trimmed by 3 bases and 5 bases, with 14 bases remaining between them. Germline V gene sequence: CDR1 SGHRS, CDR2 YFSETQ. Under the authors' procedure: Amplification of reference gene primers provided the estimated nucleated cell counts. Libraries were prepared by immunoSEQ multiplex PCR; TCRdb keeps only in-frame clonotypes and omits some of them. D and trimming were read from the DNA, whereas the V and J calls and clone size are those reported in that table. The sample contains over 200,000 clones, roughly nine tenths of which appear only once.

The receptor was isolated from a man aged 40-50 years who had recovered from COVID-19. Sample: peripheral blood. This chain uses TRBV5-1 with TRBJ2-5, with D possibly TRBD1 on 8 matching bases. In nucleotides, the CDR3 is TGCGCCAGCAGCTCAGGACAGGGAGGGGAGACCCAGTACTTC. This sequence encodes CASSSGQGGETQYF.